This T cell receptor (beta chain) emerged from a study of shared clonotypes between healthy human individuals. Study-level results: In this cohort, only blood was sampled, and tissue repertoires likely differ. Roughly 4.7% was the fraction of naive CD4 clonotypes found shared across four donors. The study found lower generation probabilities in non-shared clonotypes than in those shared by all four donors.

The CDR3 is 15 amino acids. Germline loops: CDR1 SGDLS, CDR2 YYNGEE. V gave up 4 bases and J gave up 6 bases; unmatched junction bases: 8. Investigators divided CD4+ cells into CD45RA+ naive and CD45RA-negative memory subsets. Concerning this clone itself: Its antigen is unidentified.

Some clones are missing from TCRdb's copy, which holds only in-frame ones; the method was immunoSEQ multiplex PCR. Among 2 million to 2.5 million clones listed, approximately 90% were seen once. Sequencing was performed on naive CD4+ T cells from PBMCs. Described subset: CD45RA+ positively selected. The chain couples TRBV9 to TRBJ2-7; 12 positions agree with TRBD1. The clonotype was recovered from a man aged 18 to 29 in good health. Some clones in this sample may be carry-over from other donors' samples. The CDR3 DNA follows: TGTGCCAGCAGCACACCGGGACAGGGGGCGGTCGAGCAGTACTTC. Amino acid sequence: CASSTPGQGAVEQYF.